The clone carrying this T cell receptor beta chain has more than one count but fewer than ten. The data were obtained in a study of patients and donors after allogeneic stem cell transplantation. Per the germline V gene, CDR1 is SQVTM and CDR2 is ANQGSEA. There are 14 residues in the CDR3. Trimming removed 5 bases from V and 2 bases from J, with 10 bases in between. TCRdb re-called the RT-PCR reads with MiXCR, one entry per CDR3 protein. The sample holds about 410,000 distinct CDR3 sequences, under 20% seen once. The rearrangement uses TRBV29-1 and TRBJ2-6, with D perhaps given as TRBD1 or TRBD2 (5 bases each). Sample: blood, either unsorted or a sorted T cell fraction (not recorded which). The TCR comes from a human donor who was either an allogeneic HSCT recipient or a stem cell or donor lymphocyte infusion donor (not recorded which). It is not recorded whose cells these are; they may come from a transplant donor. As DNA, the CDR3 is TGCAGCGTTAAAACGGGGCCTGGGGCCAACGTCCTGACTTTC. It codes for CSVKTGPGANVLTF.